The 30 T cell receptor beta chains listed next were all sequenced from one sample in a study of blood T cells in healthy people across ages. Combining a sample-barcoded 5' primer with a J-beta primer mix, a second PCR ran for 7 to 11 cycles. TCRdb passed the 5' RACE reads through MiXCR, listing each CDR3 protein once. Of about 570,000 distinct CDR3 sequences listed, approximately 30% are singletons. Input material: blood. The receptors derive from a woman in her 70s in good health.

The V gene is TRBV14, the J gene TRBJ2-4; the D gene is possibly TRBD1 (5 bases). This CDR3 has 15 amino acids. Trimming removed 6 bases from V and 1 base from J, with 13 bases in between. Germline-derived CDR1 and CDR2 are SGHDN and FVKESK. For the CDR3, the DNA is TGTGCCAGCAGTGACATTAAGGGGGCCAAAAACATTCAGTACTTC. This sequence encodes CASSDIKGAKNIQYF.

The sample holds a few counts of this clonotype. Relative to the germline gene, one junction end is altered; a read error may explain this. The chain combines TRBV5-1 with TRBJ2-6; D not certain. This CDR3 spans 15 amino acids. Germline V gives CDR1 SGHRS, CDR2 YFSETQ. For the CDR3, the DNA is TGCACCAGCAGCTTGGGCAGGTCTGGGGCCAACGTCCTGACTTTC. Amino acids: CTSSLGRSGANVLTF.

The chain recombines TRBV7-8 with TRBJ1-3; no clear D gene. The CDR3 is 16 amino acids. V lost 1 base to trimming and J lost 0 bases, with 10 bases between them. Germline CDR1 SGHVS, CDR2 FQNEAQ. The CDR3 DNA reads as TGTGCCAGCAGCTTAGGGGGAGGGAACTCTGGAAACACCATATATTTT. Translated: CASSLGGGNSGNTIYF.

V gene TRBV5-5 combines with J gene TRBJ1-1; D is perhaps TRBD1 (5 bases). Germline CDR1 is SGHKS and CDR2 is YYEKEE (reference sequence). V gave up 2 bases and J gave up 6 bases, with 14 bases separating them. The CDR3 is made up of 14 amino acids. As DNA, the CDR3 is TGTGCCAGCAGCTTAATGCAGGGAGCCGCTGAAGCTTTCTTT. As protein: CASSLMQGAAEAFF.

The rearrangement joins TRBV9 to TRBJ2-5; TRBD1 matches at 8 bases. CDR3 length: 14 amino acids. The V and J ends lost 0 bases and 13 bases, in that order; junction bases with no gene match: 11. Germline lookup yields CDR1 SGDLS and CDR2 YYNGEE. CDR3: CASSVDPSDRDVYF. The CDR3 DNA reads TGTGCCAGCAGCGTAGACCCGTCGGACAGGGATGTGTACTTC.

The table lists this clonotype with a few counts. The junction departs from germline at one end; a sequencing error may be responsible. The CDR3 DNA follows: TGCGGCGTTGAAGTTGGTGGCACAGATACGCAGTATTTT. It specifies CGVEVGGTDTQYF. The J gene is TRBJ2-3, the V gene TRBV29-1; no firm D call. Germline V gene data show CDR1 as SQVTM and CDR2 as ANQGSEA. The CDR3 is 13 amino acids.

The table lists this clonotype with many counts. This chain links TRBV5-5 with TRBJ1-2, with D hard to call. Germline V gene data show CDR1 as SGHKS and CDR2 as YYEKEE (reference sequence). This CDR3 has 13 residues. Trimming removed 2 bases from V and 3 bases from J, with 8 bases in between. CDR3 loop: CASSFSSDYGYTF. CDR3 nucleotide sequence: TGTGCCAGCAGCTTTAGTAGTGACTATGGCTACACCTTC. The entire variable domain, with the rest obtained from reference TRBV5-5 and TRBJ1-2, is as follows: DAGVTQSPTHLIKTRGQQVTLRCSPISGHKSVSWYQQVLGQGPQFIFQYYEKEERGRGNFPDRFSARQFPNYSSELNVNALLLGDSALYLCASSFSSDYGYTFGSGTRLTVV.

This clonotype was observed a few times. This chain connects TRBV12-3 or TRBV12-4 to TRBJ2-2; 7 positions match TRBD2. The J segment lost 4 bases and the V segment lost 6 bases, leaving 5 bases of the junction unmatched. The CDR3 has 14 residues. CDR3 coding DNA: TGTGCCAGCAGGCGGACTAGTATCACCGGGGAGCTGTTTTTT. Translating gives CASRRTSITGELFF.

This clonotype was observed a few times. The junction departs from germline at one end; a sequencing error may be responsible. The chain employs TRBV11-3 and TRBJ2-2, with a possible D match to TRBD2 (5 bases). Germline lookup yields CDR1 SGHNT and CDR2 YENEEA. The CDR3 is 15 amino acids. The CDR3: CASSLEGEGTGELFF. DNA for the CDR3: TGTGCCAGCAGCTTAGAGGGCGAGGGCACCGGAGAGCTGTTTTTT.

This clonotype was picked up a small number of times. The chain links TRBV4-1 to TRBJ1-3; D is perhaps TRBD1 (6 bases). CDR3 length: 16 residues. Germline CDR1 reads MGHRA; CDR2 reads YSYEKL. Between the trimmed V and J ends, which lost 0 bases and 4 bases, there was a span of 13 bases. CDR3 amino acids: CASSQEGNRVGNTIYF. The CDR3 coding sequence is TGCGCCAGCAGCCAAGAAGGGAACAGGGTCGGAAACACCATATATTTT.

J is TRBJ2-4 and V is TRBV20-1, with TRBD2 identical over 8 bases. Germline CDR1 and CDR2: DFQATT and SNEGSKA (reference sequence). With 1 base clipped from V and 0 bases from J, the junction kept 8 bases outside the gene matches. The CDR3 is 17 amino acids. The CDR3 DNA is TGCAGTGCTAGAGTGTCCCGGGGGGGATTAGCCAAAAACATTCAGTACTTC. Translating gives CSARVSRGGLAKNIQYF.

This rearrangement joins TRBV7-7 to TRBJ1-4, with D hard to call. V was pared by 3 bases and J by 8 bases, with 10 bases between. The CDR3 sequence is 13 residues long. Germline CDR1 reads SSHAT; CDR2 reads FNYEAQ (reference sequence). In nucleotides, the CDR3 is TGTGCCAGCAGCTTTGGACCTGAGGAAAAACTGTTTTTT. This sequence encodes CASSFGPEEKLFF.

The genes are TRBV7-2 and TRBJ2-1; maybe TRBD2 (6 bases). Germline-derived CDR1 and CDR2 are SGHTA and FQGNSA. CDR3 length: 16 residues. V dropped 4 bases and J dropped 0 bases, with 13 bases sitting between them. The chain's CDR3 is CASSSRRRGSYNEQFF. The CDR3 coding sequence is TGTGCCAGCAGCTCCCGGCGGCGGGGCTCCTACAATGAGCAGTTCTTC. The full variable domain, rest sourced from reference TRBV7-2 and TRBJ2-1, is GAGVSQSPSNKVTEKGKDVELRCDPISGHTALYWYRQSLGQGLEFLIYFQGNSAPDKSGLPSDRFSAERTGGSVSTLTIQRTQQEDSAVYLCASSSRRRGSYNEQFFGPGTRLTVL.

The chain employs TRBV4-1 and TRBJ2-3; D perhaps matches TRBD2 (5 bases). V was clipped by 0 bases and J by 9 bases, with 10 bases between them. Germline V lookup: CDR1 MGHRA, CDR2 YSYEKL. CDR3 length: 13 residues. CDR3 protein: CASSQDQRITQYF. In DNA form, the CDR3 reads TGCGCCAGCAGCCAAGATCAGCGGATAACGCAGTATTTT.

The chain is built from TRBV10-3 and TRBJ1-5; D is unresolved. The ends were cut back, 3 bases at V and 0 bases at J, with 9 bases in the middle. CDR1 is ENHRY, CDR2 SYGVKD, per germline. The CDR3 covers 15 residues. Written as DNA, the CDR3 is TGTGCCATCAGTGATATCGTGTATAGCAATCAGCCCCAGCATTTT. Protein sequence: CAISDIVYSNQPQHF.

The rearrangement joins TRBV5-6 to TRBJ1-5; 9 positions match TRBD1. This CDR3 has 14 amino acids. V dropped 4 bases and J dropped 9; count of bases not matched to a gene: 8. Germline-derived CDR1 and CDR2 are SGHDT and YYEEEE. CDR3 amino acids: CASSHRGRAGPQHF. For the CDR3, the DNA is TGTGCCAGCAGCCACAGGGGGCGAGCAGGGCCCCAGCATTTT.

This clonotype was picked up one time. V is TRBV4-3 and J is TRBJ2-7; the D gene could be TRBD1 or TRBD2 (5 bases each). V lost 8 bases and J 0 bases, leaving 11 bases between the germline ends. The CDR3 loop spans 13 amino acids. Per germline, CDR1 LGHNA and CDR2 YSLEER. CDR3 nucleotide sequence: TGCGCCAGCGGCCCGAGGGGCTCCTACGAGCAGTACTTC. Protein sequence: CASGPRGSYEQYF.

This clonotype appeared once. This chain joins TRBV7-2 and TRBJ1-1; TRBD1 might be the D (6 bases). Germline V gene data show CDR1 as SGHTA and CDR2 as FQGNSA. V was clipped by 5 bases and J by 3 bases, with 10 bases between them. The CDR3 has 13 amino acids. The CDR3 is CASSPRQDTEAFF. CDR3 sequence (DNA): TGTGCCAGCAGCCCAAGACAGGACACTGAAGCTTTCTTT.

V usage is TRBV7-9 and J usage is TRBJ2-5; possible D gene TRBD2, 7 bases. Trimming took 7 bases from V and 5 from J, leaving 14 bases between them. Per germline, CDR1 SEHNR and CDR2 FQNEAQ (reference sequence). The CDR3 consists of 13 residues. DNA for the CDR3: TGTGCCAGCACCCAAGGGGGGGTGGAGACCCAGTACTTC. It specifies CASTQGGVETQYF.

This clonotype was found a few times. The V gene is TRBV9, the J gene TRBJ2-2; 8 bases align to TRBD2. This CDR3 comprises 14 residues. The V segment lost 2 bases and the J segment 6 bases; nucleotides outside the gene matches: 3. Germline CDR1 is SGDLS and CDR2 is YYNGEE. As DNA, the CDR3 is TGTGCCAGCAGCGTTCGGACTAGCCCCGGGGAGCTGTTTTTT. This sequence encodes CASSVRTSPGELFF.

This chain links TRBV7-9 with TRBJ2-5; tentatively, D is TRBD1 or TRBD2 (5 bases each). The J call may be wrong; the DNA end is better matched by TRBJ2-7. Germline CDR1 SEHNR, CDR2 FQNEAQ (reference sequence). The CDR3 runs to 15 residues. CDR3 sequence: CASSLAGTQAYEQYF. The CDR3 DNA is TGTGCCAGCAGCTTAGCTGGGACGCAAGCCTACGAGCAGTACTTC.

This clonotype was observed a few times. The V call is TRBV20-1, the J call TRBJ2-7, with 8 bases that match TRBD2. The germline V gene has CDR1 DFQATT and CDR2 SNEGSKA (reference sequence). V was clipped by 7 bases and J by 2 bases; unmatched bases: 4. The CDR3 has 12 residues. The CDR3 coding sequence is TGCAGTGGAGCGGGGGCAACCTACGAGCAGTACTTC. This sequence encodes CSGAGATYEQYF.

In its sample, this clonotype was seen many times. The chain joins TRBV2 to TRBJ1-1; weak D call: TRBD1 (5 bases). Germline CDR1 reads SNHLY; CDR2 reads FYNNEI. The CDR3 is 14 residues long. Deletions cut 6 bases from V and 7 bases from J, with 18 bases between. CDR3 in amino acids: CASRIMGGTVEAFF. As DNA, the CDR3 is TGTGCCAGCAGAATAATGGGGGGAACAGTTGAAGCTTTCTTT. The full variable domain, with the rest looked up from reference TRBV2 and TRBJ1-1, is EPEVTQTPSHQVTQMGQEVILRCVPISNHLYFYWYRQILGQKVEFLVSFYNNEISEKSEIFDDQFSVERPDGSNFTLKIRSTKLEDSAMYFCASRIMGGTVEAFFGQGTRLTVV.

The chain combines TRBV6-2 or TRBV6-3 with TRBJ2-2; the match to TRBD1 covers 10 bases. Germline V gene sequence: CDR1 MNHEY, CDR2 SVGEGT. The J segment lost 6 bases and the V segment lost 6 bases, leaving 10 bases of the junction unmatched. This CDR3 has 16 amino acids. This CDR3 reads CASSAPGQGKAGELFF. The CDR3 coding sequence is TGTGCCAGCAGCGCCCCGGGACAGGGGAAGGCCGGGGAGCTGTTTTTT.

This clonotype has a count of ten or more. V is TRBV7-3 and J is TRBJ1-4, with D possibly being TRBD1 (5 bases). Trimming removed 5 bases at V and 10 bases at J, with 14 bases between. The germline V gene has CDR1 SGHTA and CDR2 FQGTGA. This CDR3 spans 13 amino acids. CDR3 DNA sequence: TGTGCCAGCAGCCTCGACGGTCAGGGAAAACTGTTTTTT. Its translation is CASSLDGQGKLFF.

The chain combines TRBV20-1 with TRBJ2-7; D may be TRBD2 (6 bases). The CDR3 consists of 15 residues. CDR1 is DFQATT and CDR2 is SNEGSKA in the germline V gene (reference sequence). The V end lost 5 bases, the J end lost 4 bases, and 21 bases lay between the germline ends. The CDR3, as DNA: TGCAGTGCTTTCTTGCAAGGAGGGGACTGGTACGAGCAGTACTTC. Translated, it gives CSAFLQGGDWYEQYF.

The J gene is TRBJ2-5, the V gene TRBV29-1, with D perhaps TRBD1 (6 bases). Germline CDR1 is SQVTM and CDR2 is ANQGSEA. This CDR3 region has 12 residues. Trimming stripped 5 bases from V and 0 bases from J, with 7 bases between. The DNA for the CDR3 is TGCAGCGTTACAGGGCACCAAGAGACCCAGTACTTC. Translated: CSVTGHQETQYF.

This clonotype was seen more than once but under ten times. V and J are TRBV20-1 and TRBJ1-5; D is uncertain. Between the trimmed V and J ends, which lost 3 bases and 3 bases, there was a span of 12 bases. The CDR3 consists of 14 residues. Per the germline V gene, CDR1 is DFQATT and CDR2 is SNEGSKA (reference sequence). CDR3 amino acids: CSARAPNINQPQHF. The CDR3 DNA follows: TGCAGTGCTAGGGCCCCAAACATCAATCAGCCCCAGCATTTT.

The chain links TRBV29-1 to TRBJ2-5; 7 nucleotides align to TRBD2. This CDR3 is 14 amino acids long. Per germline, CDR1 SQVTM and CDR2 ANQGSEA. The junction had 6 bases not matched to a gene; V was cut back by 4 bases and J by 1 base. CDR3 sequence reads: CSVAVGGGQETQYF. CDR3 nucleotides: TGCAGCGTTGCAGTGGGGGGGGGCCAAGAGACCCAGTACTTC.

This clonotype was detected a few times. This rearrangement joins TRBV5-1 to TRBJ2-3, with TRBD2 identical over 8 bases. Germline V gene lookup returns CDR1 SGHRS and CDR2 YFSETQ. The CDR3 sequence is 15 residues long. Trimming took 5 bases from V and 1 from J; bases not matched to a gene: 6. The CDR3 loop reads CASSPGLDGTDTQYF. The DNA of the CDR3 is TGCGCCAGCAGTCCGGGACTAGATGGCACAGATACGCAGTATTTT.